This TCR beta chain was sequenced during a study of spatial heterogeneity in lung cancer. Study context: Compared with alpha-chain sequences, beta-chain sequences were consistently detected in greater numbers. Study results and caveats: For expanded intratumoral alpha and beta TCRs, counts tracked tumor mutation counts. Of tumor T cells, an estimated coverage of 5.5% to 9% was reached for alpha chains and 13% for beta chains.

This clonotype was counted many times. Its antigen is still unknown. TCRdb called the 5' RACE reads again in MiXCR, with one record for every CDR3 protein. The table includes 9,000 to 13,000 distinct CDR3 sequences, about an eighth detected once. Time point given: sample taken at primary tumor resection. Unsorted samples of tumor, nontumor lung or frozen PBMC had their whole RNA sequenced. The V segment lost 6 bases and the J segment 2 bases; nucleotides outside the gene matches: 5. The CDR3 is 14 amino acids. The V and J genes are TRBV12-3 or TRBV12-4 and TRBJ2-7; 9 bases line up with TRBD2. The specimen comprised lung tumor tissue, sampled at surgery. The origin of this receptor is a female donor with early-stage non-small cell lung cancer. CDR3 sequence (DNA): TGTGCCAGCAGCCTTAGCGGGAGTACCTACGAGCAGTACTTC. It translates to CASSLSGSTYEQYF.